These T cell receptor beta chains were read from a single sample in a study of cytomegalovirus exposure and HLA in healthy donors. Method: immunoSEQ multiplex PCR; TCRdb's copy keeps in-frame clones and lacks some. Seen in this sample are about 41,000 clones; the ten most common clones hold 6.2%. The material sequenced was PBMCs. These receptors were taken from a man younger than 40 in good health and CMV-seronegative. CDR3s include the opening cysteine and the closing phenylalanine or tryptophan. Each record gives: CDR3 length, V gene, J gene, D gene, CDR3 protein, CDR3 DNA. A D gene is named only where the DNA matches it firmly.

CDR3 length: 14; V gene: TRBV4-1; J gene: TRBJ2-7; D gene: .; CDR3 protein: CASSPTGQSYEQYF; CDR3 DNA: TGCGCCAGCAGCCCCACAGGACAGAGCTACGAGCAGTACTTC
CDR3 length: 12; V gene: TRBV18; J gene: TRBJ1-1; D gene: .; CDR3 protein: CASSLGGDYAFF; CDR3 DNA: TGTGCCAGCTCACTAGGGGGAGATTATGCTTTCTTT
CDR3 length: 13; V gene: TRBV5-4; J gene: TRBJ1-2; D gene: TRBD1; CDR3 protein: CASSADRLGGYTF; CDR3 DNA: TGTGCCAGCAGCGCGGACAGGTTAGGTGGCTACACCTTC
CDR3 length: 13; V gene: TRBV2; J gene: TRBJ2-7; D gene: TRBD1; CDR3 protein: CASLGTGAYEQYF; CDR3 DNA: TGTGCCAGCTTGGGGACAGGGGCCTACGAGCAGTACTTC
CDR3 length: 17; V gene: TRBV4-1; J gene: TRBJ2-2; D gene: TRBD1; CDR3 protein: CASSQARGTGDTGELFF; CDR3 DNA: TGCGCCAGCAGCCAAGCTCGCGGGACAGGGGACACCGGGGAGCTGTTTTTT
CDR3 length: 16; V gene: TRBV5-1; J gene: TRBJ2-3; D gene: TRBD2; CDR3 protein: CASSLESSGSSDTQYF; CDR3 DNA: TGCGCCAGCAGCTTGGAGTCTAGCGGGAGTTCAGATACGCAGTATTTT
CDR3 length: 15; V gene: TRBV30; J gene: TRBJ2-3; D gene: .; CDR3 protein: CAWSVPRGYSDTQYF; CDR3 DNA: TGTGCCTGGAGTGTACCTAGGGGTTATTCAGATACGCAGTATTTT
CDR3 length: 13; V gene: TRBV7-9; J gene: TRBJ2-7; D gene: TRBD1; CDR3 protein: CASSQDRDYEQYF; CDR3 DNA: TGTGCCAGCAGCCAGGACAGGGACTACGAGCAGTACTTC
CDR3 length: 15; V gene: TRBV7-2; J gene: TRBJ1-5; D gene: .; CDR3 protein: CASSREANSNQPQHF; CDR3 DNA: TGTGCCAGCAGCAGGGAGGCAAATAGCAATCAGCCCCAGCATTTT
CDR3 length: 14; V gene: TRBV27; J gene: TRBJ2-7; D gene: TRBD1; CDR3 protein: CASSPKHRGYEQYF; CDR3 DNA: TGTGCCAGCAGCCCCAAGCACAGGGGATACGAGCAGTACTTC
CDR3 length: 14; V gene: TRBV6-5; J gene: TRBJ1-1; D gene: TRBD1; CDR3 protein: CASRLGQGNTEAFF; CDR3 DNA: TGTGCCAGCCGCCTGGGACAGGGAAACACTGAAGCTTTCTTT
CDR3 length: 16; V gene: TRBV4-1; J gene: TRBJ1-6; D gene: .; CDR3 protein: CASSPERDSYNSPLHF; CDR3 DNA: TGCGCCAGCAGCCCCGAGAGGGATTCCTATAATTCACCCCTCCACTTT
CDR3 length: 15; V gene: TRBV19; J gene: TRBJ2-3; D gene: TRBD2; CDR3 protein: CASNWRGAFTDTQYF; CDR3 DNA: TGTGCCAGTAACTGGCGGGGGGCGTTCACAGATACGCAGTATTTT
CDR3 length: 15; V gene: TRBV2; J gene: TRBJ2-1; D gene: TRBD1; CDR3 protein: CASSEGTGKGNEQFF; CDR3 DNA: TGTGCCAGCAGTGAAGGGACAGGGAAGGGCAATGAGCAGTTCTTC
CDR3 length: 14; V gene: TRBV5-4; J gene: TRBJ1-2; D gene: .; CDR3 protein: CASSLSITNYGYTF; CDR3 DNA: TGTGCCAGCAGCCTCTCTATCACTAACTATGGCTACACCTTC
CDR3 length: 15; V gene: TRBV7-9; J gene: TRBJ2-1; D gene: .; CDR3 protein: CASSRDGSSYNEQFF; CDR3 DNA: TGTGCCAGCAGCCGAGACGGGAGCTCCTACAATGAGCAGTTCTTC
CDR3 length: 15; V gene: TRBV5-4; J gene: TRBJ2-5; D gene: .; CDR3 protein: CASSSGSLGQETQYF; CDR3 DNA: TGTGCCAGCAGCTCGGGGAGTTTGGGGCAAGAGACCCAGTACTTC
CDR3 length: 16; V gene: TRBV19; J gene: TRBJ1-5; D gene: TRBD1; CDR3 protein: CASSIQGTVSNQPQHF; CDR3 DNA: TGTGCCAGTAGTATACAGGGGACAGTTAGCAATCAGCCCCAGCATTTT
CDR3 length: 15; V gene: TRBV4-1; J gene: TRBJ1-1; D gene: TRBD1; CDR3 protein: CASSQGQGAVTEAFF; CDR3 DNA: TGCGCCAGCAGCCAAGGGCAGGGGGCGGTCACTGAAGCTTTCTTT
CDR3 length: 17; V gene: TRBV11-2; J gene: TRBJ2-3; D gene: TRBD2; CDR3 protein: CASSRRGSGVITDTQYF; CDR3 DNA: TGTGCCAGCAGCCGCCGGGGGAGCGGGGTTATCACAGATACGCAGTATTTT
CDR3 length: 17; V gene: TRBV19; J gene: TRBJ2-1; D gene: TRBD1; CDR3 protein: CASSVPGQLSSYNEQFF; CDR3 DNA: TGTGCCAGTAGTGTACCGGGACAGTTAAGCTCCTACAATGAGCAGTTCTTC
CDR3 length: 16; V gene: TRBV10-3; J gene: TRBJ2-7; D gene: .; CDR3 protein: CAISEGGGYSSYEQYF; CDR3 DNA: TGTGCCATCAGTGAGGGAGGGGGCTATAGCTCCTACGAGCAGTACTTC
CDR3 length: 14; V gene: TRBV7-2; J gene: TRBJ1-1; D gene: .; CDR3 protein: CASSPSGGNTEAFF; CDR3 DNA: TGTGCCAGCAGCCCTAGCGGGGGGAACACTGAAGCTTTCTTT
CDR3 length: 16; V gene: TRBV29-1; J gene: TRBJ2-1; D gene: TRBD2; CDR3 protein: CSVEDRLAGVGDEQFF; CDR3 DNA: TGCAGCGTTGAAGATCGACTAGCGGGAGTAGGGGATGAGCAGTTCTTC
CDR3 length: 17; V gene: TRBV4-2; J gene: TRBJ2-5; D gene: TRBD2; CDR3 protein: CASSPRLAGGPNETQYF; CDR3 DNA: TGTGCCAGCAGCCCCCGACTAGCGGGGGGGCCCAATGAGACCCAGTACTTC
CDR3 length: 15; V gene: TRBV6-1; J gene: TRBJ2-7; D gene: .; CDR3 protein: CASSEGQVIAYEQYF; CDR3 DNA: TGTGCCAGCAGTGAAGGACAGGTGATCGCCTACGAGCAGTACTTC
CDR3 length: 15; V gene: TRBV6-5; J gene: TRBJ2-2; D gene: .; CDR3 protein: CASAHGTRNTGELFF; CDR3 DNA: TGTGCCAGCGCACACGGGACACGTAACACCGGGGAGCTGTTTTTT
CDR3 length: 18; V gene: TRBV9; J gene: TRBJ2-2; D gene: TRBD1; CDR3 protein: CASSSRADRGSDTGELFF; CDR3 DNA: TGTGCCAGCAGCTCCCGAGCGGACAGGGGGTCGGACACCGGGGAGCTGTTTTTT
CDR3 length: 13; V gene: TRBV15; J gene: TRBJ2-7; D gene: .; CDR3 protein: CATSSGSTYEQYF; CDR3 DNA: TGTGCCACCAGCAGTGGCAGTACCTACGAGCAGTACTTC
CDR3 length: 14; V gene: TRBV9; J gene: TRBJ2-7; D gene: .; CDR3 protein: CASSVEAPGYEQYF; CDR3 DNA: TGTGCCAGCAGCGTAGAGGCCCCAGGTTACGAGCAGTACTTC
CDR3 length: 13; V gene: TRBV30; J gene: TRBJ1-5; D gene: .; CDR3 protein: CAWRAQGNQPQHF; CDR3 DNA: TGTGCCTGGAGGGCACAGGGTAATCAGCCCCAGCATTTT
CDR3 length: 16; V gene: TRBV15; J gene: TRBJ2-2; D gene: .; CDR3 protein: CATSRDGSANTGELFF; CDR3 DNA: TGTGCCACCAGCAGAGATGGCAGTGCGAACACCGGGGAGCTGTTTTTT
CDR3 length: 15; V gene: TRBV9; J gene: TRBJ2-3; D gene: TRBD2; CDR3 protein: CASSALAGEADTQYF; CDR3 DNA: TGTGCCAGCAGCGCCCTAGCGGGGGAGGCGGATACGCAGTATTTT
CDR3 length: 14; V gene: TRBV14; J gene: TRBJ1-1; D gene: .; CDR3 protein: CASSQDWANTEAFF; CDR3 DNA: TGTGCCAGCAGCCAAGATTGGGCAAACACTGAAGCTTTCTTT
CDR3 length: 17; V gene: TRBV7-8; J gene: TRBJ2-7; D gene: TRBD1; CDR3 protein: CASSLAASDRDAYEQYF; CDR3 DNA: TGTGCCAGCAGCTTAGCCGCCTCGGACAGGGACGCCTACGAGCAGTACTTC
CDR3 length: 16; V gene: TRBV6-5; J gene: TRBJ2-3; D gene: .; CDR3 protein: CASSYRRTGRADTQYF; CDR3 DNA: TGTGCCAGCAGTTACCGTAGAACAGGGCGGGCAGATACGCAGTATTTT
CDR3 length: 14; V gene: TRBV7-2; J gene: TRBJ1-2; D gene: .; CDR3 protein: CASSYGNPGNGYTF; CDR3 DNA: TGTGCCAGCAGCTACGGGAACCCCGGGAATGGCTACACCTTC
CDR3 length: 14; V gene: TRBV4-2; J gene: TRBJ1-1; D gene: .; CDR3 protein: CASSRDTGIAEDFF; CDR3 DNA: TGTGCCAGCAGCCGGGATACAGGGATAGCTGAAGATTTCTTT
CDR3 length: 14; V gene: TRBV27; J gene: TRBJ1-5; D gene: .; CDR3 protein: CASSLLGGNQPQHF; CDR3 DNA: TGTGCCAGCAGTTTATTGGGGGGGAATCAGCCCCAGCATTTT
CDR3 length: 13; V gene: TRBV6-6; J gene: TRBJ1-3; D gene: .; CDR3 protein: CASSYSLANTIYF; CDR3 DNA: TGTGCCAGCAGTTACTCGCTCGCGAACACCATATATTTT
CDR3 length: 14; V gene: TRBV7-2; J gene: TRBJ1-5; D gene: .; CDR3 protein: CATSRGNSNQPQHF; CDR3 DNA: TGTGCCACCTCCCGGGGGAATAGCAATCAGCCCCAGCATTTT
CDR3 length: 13; V gene: TRBV27; J gene: TRBJ2-7; D gene: .; CDR3 protein: CASSLGRSYEQYF; CDR3 DNA: TGTGCCAGCAGTTTGGGCAGATCCTACGAGCAGTACTTC
CDR3 length: 15; V gene: TRBV6-5; J gene: TRBJ1-1; D gene: TRBD1; CDR3 protein: CASSTGQGGRFEAFF; CDR3 DNA: TGTGCCAGCAGTACCGGACAGGGGGGTCGTTTCGAAGCTTTCTTT
CDR3 length: 12; V gene: TRBV5-6; J gene: TRBJ1-2; D gene: .; CDR3 protein: CASSLGSGFYTF; CDR3 DNA: TGTGCCAGCAGCTTGGGTTCAGGCTTTTACACCTTC
CDR3 length: 16; V gene: TRBV4-1; J gene: TRBJ2-7; D gene: TRBD1; CDR3 protein: CASSQRTGEISYEQYF; CDR3 DNA: TGCGCCAGCAGCCAAAGGACAGGAGAAATCTCCTACGAGCAGTACTTC
CDR3 length: 15; V gene: TRBV7-8; J gene: TRBJ2-7; D gene: .; CDR3 protein: CASSRVGGAAYEQYF; CDR3 DNA: TGTGCCAGCAGCAGAGTGGGCGGGGCCGCCTACGAGCAGTACTTC
CDR3 length: 15; V gene: TRBV4-3; J gene: TRBJ1-4; D gene: .; CDR3 protein: CASSPLPGSGEKLFF; CDR3 DNA: TGCGCCAGCAGCCCCCTCCCCGGGTCTGGCGAAAAACTGTTTTTT
CDR3 length: 15; V gene: TRBV19; J gene: TRBJ1-1; D gene: .; CDR3 protein: CASRLNRAQNTEAFF; CDR3 DNA: TGTGCCAGTAGGTTGAACAGGGCGCAAAACACTGAAGCTTTCTTT
CDR3 length: 19; V gene: TRBV5-1; J gene: TRBJ1-4; D gene: .; CDR3 protein: CASSPSAPNFNRRDEKLFF; CDR3 DNA: TGCGCCAGCAGCCCATCTGCGCCTAACTTCAATAGGAGAGATGAAAAACTGTTTTTT
CDR3 length: 12; V gene: TRBV6-1; J gene: TRBJ1-2; D gene: .; CDR3 protein: CASSSTGYGYTF; CDR3 DNA: TGTGCCAGCAGTTCGACAGGCTATGGCTACACCTTC
CDR3 length: 16; V gene: TRBV4-2; J gene: TRBJ1-2; D gene: .; CDR3 protein: CASSPQPSGQAYGYTF; CDR3 DNA: TGTGCCAGCAGCCCCCAGCCCTCGGGACAAGCCTATGGCTACACCTTC
CDR3 length: 16; V gene: TRBV5-1; J gene: TRBJ2-7; D gene: .; CDR3 protein: CASRWAPGKNSYEQYF; CDR3 DNA: TGCGCCAGCAGATGGGCCCCGGGAAAGAACTCCTACGAGCAGTACTTC
CDR3 length: 11; V gene: TRBV20-1; J gene: TRBJ2-1; D gene: .; CDR3 protein: CSATRVNEQFF; CDR3 DNA: TGCAGTGCTACCAGGGTTAATGAGCAGTTCTTC
CDR3 length: 12; V gene: TRBV29-1; J gene: TRBJ2-7; D gene: TRBD2; CDR3 protein: CSVGGLPYEQYF; CDR3 DNA: TGCAGCGTTGGGGGACTACCCTACGAGCAGTACTTC
CDR3 length: 13; V gene: TRBV6-5; J gene: TRBJ2-5; D gene: TRBD2; CDR3 protein: CASSASGSGEQYF; CDR3 DNA: TGTGCCAGCAGTGCTAGCGGGAGCGGTGAGCAGTACTTC
CDR3 length: 14; V gene: TRBV29-1; J gene: TRBJ2-7; D gene: TRBD2; CDR3 protein: CSVGLAGRAYEQYF; CDR3 DNA: TGCAGCGTTGGACTAGCGGGTCGCGCCTACGAGCAGTACTTC
CDR3 length: 16; V gene: TRBV7-9; J gene: TRBJ1-6; D gene: .; CDR3 protein: CASSLSARTDNSPLHF; CDR3 DNA: TGTGCCAGCAGTTTGTCCGCACGGACAGACAATTCACCCCTCCACTTT
CDR3 length: 16; V gene: TRBV18; J gene: TRBJ2-3; D gene: TRBD2; CDR3 protein: CASSPRAGVSTDTQYF; CDR3 DNA: TGTGCCAGCTCACCACGTGCGGGGGTGAGCACAGATACGCAGTATTTT
CDR3 length: 16; V gene: TRBV6-1; J gene: TRBJ1-3; D gene: TRBD1; CDR3 protein: CASSDLRGGGGNTIYF; CDR3 DNA: TGTGCCAGCAGTGATCTTCGAGGGGGCGGTGGAAACACCATATATTTT
CDR3 length: 16; V gene: TRBV7-2; J gene: TRBJ1-6; D gene: .; CDR3 protein: CASSLGVDGGGSPLHF; CDR3 DNA: TGTGCCAGCAGCTTAGGGGTTGACGGCGGGGGTTCACCCCTCCACTTT